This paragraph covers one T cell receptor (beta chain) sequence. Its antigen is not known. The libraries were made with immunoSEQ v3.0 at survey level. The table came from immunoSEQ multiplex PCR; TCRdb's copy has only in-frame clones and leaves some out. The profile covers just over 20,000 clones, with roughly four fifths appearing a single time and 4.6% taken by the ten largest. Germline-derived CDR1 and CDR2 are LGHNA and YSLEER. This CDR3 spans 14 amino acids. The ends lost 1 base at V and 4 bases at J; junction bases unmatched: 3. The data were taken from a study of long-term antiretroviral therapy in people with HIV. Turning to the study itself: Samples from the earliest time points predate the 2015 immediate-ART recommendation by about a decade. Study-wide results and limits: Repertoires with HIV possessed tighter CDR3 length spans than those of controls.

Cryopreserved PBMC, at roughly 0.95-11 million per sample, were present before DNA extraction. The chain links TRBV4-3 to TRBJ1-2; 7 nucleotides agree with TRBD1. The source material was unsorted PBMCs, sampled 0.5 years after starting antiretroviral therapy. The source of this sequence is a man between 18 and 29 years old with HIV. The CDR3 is CASSQAGGTYGYTF. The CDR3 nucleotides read TGCGCCAGCAGCCAAGCAGGGGGTACCTATGGCTACACCTTC.